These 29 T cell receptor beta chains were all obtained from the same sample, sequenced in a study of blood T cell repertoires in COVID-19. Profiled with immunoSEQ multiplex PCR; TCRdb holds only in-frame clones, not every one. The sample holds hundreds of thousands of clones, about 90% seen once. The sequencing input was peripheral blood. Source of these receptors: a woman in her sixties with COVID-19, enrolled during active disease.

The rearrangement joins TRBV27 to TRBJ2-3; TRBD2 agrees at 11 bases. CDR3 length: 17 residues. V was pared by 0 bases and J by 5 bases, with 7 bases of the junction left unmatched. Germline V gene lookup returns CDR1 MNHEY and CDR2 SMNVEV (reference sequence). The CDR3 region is CASSLSEGLAGGDTQYF. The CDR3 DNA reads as TGTGCCAGCAGTTTATCGGAAGGACTAGCGGGCGGAGATACGCAGTATTTT.

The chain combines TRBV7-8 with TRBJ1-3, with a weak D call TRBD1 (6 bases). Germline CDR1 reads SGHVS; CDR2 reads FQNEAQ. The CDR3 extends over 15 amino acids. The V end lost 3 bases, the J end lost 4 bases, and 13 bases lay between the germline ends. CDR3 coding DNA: TGTGCCAGCAGCTTTACAGGGTTGTTGGGAAACACCATATATTTT. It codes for CASSFTGLLGNTIYF.

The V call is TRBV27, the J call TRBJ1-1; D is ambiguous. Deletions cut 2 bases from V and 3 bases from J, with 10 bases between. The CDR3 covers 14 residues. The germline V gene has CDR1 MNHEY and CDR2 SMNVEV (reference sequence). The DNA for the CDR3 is TGTGCCAGCAGTTTAATTTCTTCAGACACTGAAGCTTTCTTT. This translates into CASSLISSDTEAFF.

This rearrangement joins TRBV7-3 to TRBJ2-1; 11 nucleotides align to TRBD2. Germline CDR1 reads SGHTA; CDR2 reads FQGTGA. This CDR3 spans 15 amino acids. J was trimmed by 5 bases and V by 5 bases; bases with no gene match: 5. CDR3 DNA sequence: TGTGCCAGCAGCCTCGGGACTAGCGGTAACAATGAGCAGTTCTTC. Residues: CASSLGTSGNNEQFF.

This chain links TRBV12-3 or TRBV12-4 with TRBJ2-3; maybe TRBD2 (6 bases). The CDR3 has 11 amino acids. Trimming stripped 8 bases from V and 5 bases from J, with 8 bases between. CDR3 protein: CASGGKDTQYF. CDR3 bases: TGTGCCAGCGGGGGGAAAGATACGCAGTATTTT.

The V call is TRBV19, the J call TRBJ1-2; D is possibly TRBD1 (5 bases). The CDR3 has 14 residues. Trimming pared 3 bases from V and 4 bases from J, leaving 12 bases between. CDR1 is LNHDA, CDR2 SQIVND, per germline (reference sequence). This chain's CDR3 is CASSIDSYPYGYTF. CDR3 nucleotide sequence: TGTGCCAGTAGTATTGACAGTTATCCCTATGGCTACACCTTC.

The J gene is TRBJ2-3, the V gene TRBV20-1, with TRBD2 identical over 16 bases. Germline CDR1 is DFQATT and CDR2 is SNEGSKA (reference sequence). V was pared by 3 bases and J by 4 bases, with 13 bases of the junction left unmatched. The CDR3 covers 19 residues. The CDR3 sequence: CSASPPAGTSGGVSDTQYF. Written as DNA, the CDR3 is TGCAGTGCTAGTCCCCCGGCCGGGACTAGCGGGGGGGTGTCAGATACGCAGTATTTT.

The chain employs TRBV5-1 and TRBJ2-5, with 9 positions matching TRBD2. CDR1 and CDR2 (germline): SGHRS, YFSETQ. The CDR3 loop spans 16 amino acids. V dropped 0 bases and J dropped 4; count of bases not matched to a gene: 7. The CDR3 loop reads CASSLAGAGGGETQYF. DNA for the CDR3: TGCGCCAGCAGCTTGGCCGGAGCGGGGGGAGGAGAGACCCAGTACTTC.

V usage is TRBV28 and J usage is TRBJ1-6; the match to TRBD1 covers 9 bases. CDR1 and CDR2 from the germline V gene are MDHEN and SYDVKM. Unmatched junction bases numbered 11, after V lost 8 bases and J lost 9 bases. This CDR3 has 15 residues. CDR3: CASGPGQGIGSPLHF. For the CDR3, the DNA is TGTGCCAGCGGACCGGGACAGGGAATAGGTTCACCCCTCCACTTT.

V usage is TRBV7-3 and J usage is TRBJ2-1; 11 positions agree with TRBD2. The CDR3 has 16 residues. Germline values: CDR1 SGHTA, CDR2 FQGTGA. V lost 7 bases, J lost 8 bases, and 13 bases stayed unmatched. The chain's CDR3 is CASTSTSGGYSHEQFF. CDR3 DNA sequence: TGTGCCAGCACCTCAACTAGCGGGGGATATTCACATGAGCAGTTCTTC.

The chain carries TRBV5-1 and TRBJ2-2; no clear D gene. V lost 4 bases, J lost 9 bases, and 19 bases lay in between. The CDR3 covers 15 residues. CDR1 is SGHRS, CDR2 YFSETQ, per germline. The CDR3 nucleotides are TGCGCCAGCAGCCCCGGTGACGCGGCGACCTGGGAGCTGTTTTTT. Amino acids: CASSPGDAATWELFF.

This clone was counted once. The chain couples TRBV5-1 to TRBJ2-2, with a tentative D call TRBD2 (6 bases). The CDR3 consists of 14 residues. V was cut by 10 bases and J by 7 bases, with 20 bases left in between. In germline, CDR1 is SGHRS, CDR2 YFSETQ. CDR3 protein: CAGRRDGANGELFF. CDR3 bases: TGCGCCGGTCGGAGGGACGGAGCGAACGGGGAGCTGTTTTTT.

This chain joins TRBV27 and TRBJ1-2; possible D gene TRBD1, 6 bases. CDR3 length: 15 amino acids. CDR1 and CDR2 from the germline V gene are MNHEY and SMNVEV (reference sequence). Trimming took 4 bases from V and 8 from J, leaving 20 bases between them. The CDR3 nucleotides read TGTGCCAGCAGTTCTGGGGGGGGGCAAGGAAAGGGCTACACCTTC. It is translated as CASSSGGGQGKGYTF.

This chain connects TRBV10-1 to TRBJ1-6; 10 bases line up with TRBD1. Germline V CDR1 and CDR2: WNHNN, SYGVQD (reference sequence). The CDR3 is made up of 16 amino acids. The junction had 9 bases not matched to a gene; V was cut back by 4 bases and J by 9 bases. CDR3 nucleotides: TGCGCCAGCAGTGCCGGGACAGGGGAGGCGGGTTCACCCCTCCACTTT. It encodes CASSAGTGEAGSPLHF.

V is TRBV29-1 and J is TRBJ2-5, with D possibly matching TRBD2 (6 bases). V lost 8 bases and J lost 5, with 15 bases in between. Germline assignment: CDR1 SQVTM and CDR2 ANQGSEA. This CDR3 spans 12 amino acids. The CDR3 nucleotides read TGCAGCTTACGACTAGGCAGGGAGACCCAGTACTTC. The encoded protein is CSLRLGRETQYF.

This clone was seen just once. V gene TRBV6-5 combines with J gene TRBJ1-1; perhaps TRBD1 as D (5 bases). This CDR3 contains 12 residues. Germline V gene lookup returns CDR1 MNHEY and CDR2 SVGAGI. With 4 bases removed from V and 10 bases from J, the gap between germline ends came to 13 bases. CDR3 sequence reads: CASSSRTHGAFF. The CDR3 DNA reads TGTGCCAGCAGTTCCCGGACACATGGAGCTTTCTTT.

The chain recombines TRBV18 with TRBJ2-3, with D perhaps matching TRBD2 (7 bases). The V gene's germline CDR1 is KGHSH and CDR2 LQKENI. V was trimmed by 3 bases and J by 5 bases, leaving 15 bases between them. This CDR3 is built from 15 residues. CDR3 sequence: CASSPVSGGLDTQYF. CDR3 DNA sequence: TGTGCCAGCTCACCGGTTTCGGGGGGCTTAGATACGCAGTATTTT. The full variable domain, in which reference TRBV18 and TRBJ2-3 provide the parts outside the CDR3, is NAGVMQNPRHLVRRRGQEARLRCSPMKGHSHVYWYRQLPEEGLKFMVYLQKENIIDESGMPKERFSAEFPKEGPSILRIQQVVRGDSAAYFCASSPVSGGLDTQYFGPGTRLTVL.

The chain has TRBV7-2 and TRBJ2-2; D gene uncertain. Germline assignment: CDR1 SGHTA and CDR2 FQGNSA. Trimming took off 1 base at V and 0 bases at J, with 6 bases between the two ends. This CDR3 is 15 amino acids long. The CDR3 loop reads CASSLGASNTGELFF. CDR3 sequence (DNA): TGTGCCAGCAGCTTAGGGGCCTCGAACACCGGGGAGCTGTTTTTT.

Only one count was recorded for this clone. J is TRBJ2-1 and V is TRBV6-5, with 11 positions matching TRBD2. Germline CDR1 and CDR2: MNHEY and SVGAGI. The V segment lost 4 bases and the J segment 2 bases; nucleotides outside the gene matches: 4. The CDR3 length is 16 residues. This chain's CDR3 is CASSSKLAGAYNEQFF. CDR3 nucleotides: TGTGCCAGCAGTTCCAAACTAGCGGGGGCCTACAATGAGCAGTTCTTC.

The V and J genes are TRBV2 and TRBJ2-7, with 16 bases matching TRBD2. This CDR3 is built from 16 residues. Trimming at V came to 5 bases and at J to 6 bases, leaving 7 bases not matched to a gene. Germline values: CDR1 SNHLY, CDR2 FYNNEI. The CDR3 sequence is CASSTGTSGGAGEQYF. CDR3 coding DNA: TGTGCCAGCAGTACCGGGACTAGCGGGGGGGCGGGCGAGCAGTACTTC.

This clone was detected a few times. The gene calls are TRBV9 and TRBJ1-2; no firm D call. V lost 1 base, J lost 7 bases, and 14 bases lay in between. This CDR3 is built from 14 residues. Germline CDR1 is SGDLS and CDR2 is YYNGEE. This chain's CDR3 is CASSVPSAMGGYTF. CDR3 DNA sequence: TGTGCCAGCAGCGTACCGAGCGCAATGGGTGGCTACACCTTC.

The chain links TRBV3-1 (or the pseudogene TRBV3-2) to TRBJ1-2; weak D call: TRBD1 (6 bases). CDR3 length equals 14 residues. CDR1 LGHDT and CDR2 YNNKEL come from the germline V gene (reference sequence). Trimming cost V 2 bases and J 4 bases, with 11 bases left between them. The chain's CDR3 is CASSQTGLSYGYTF. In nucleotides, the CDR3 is TGTGCCAGCAGCCAAACAGGGCTGAGCTATGGCTACACCTTC.

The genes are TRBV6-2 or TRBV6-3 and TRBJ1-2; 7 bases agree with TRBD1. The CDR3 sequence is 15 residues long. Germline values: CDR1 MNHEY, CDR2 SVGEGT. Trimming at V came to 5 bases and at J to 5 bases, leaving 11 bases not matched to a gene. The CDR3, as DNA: TGTGCCAGCAGTCCCGCGGACAGGACAGCATATGGCTACACCTTC. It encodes CASSPADRTAYGYTF.

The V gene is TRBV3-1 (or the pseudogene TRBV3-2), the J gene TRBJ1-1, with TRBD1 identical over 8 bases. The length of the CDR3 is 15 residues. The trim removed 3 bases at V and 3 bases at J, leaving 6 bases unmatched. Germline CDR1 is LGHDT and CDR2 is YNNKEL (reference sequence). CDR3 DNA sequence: TGTGCCAGCAGCCAGGCCGGGACAGGACACACTGAAGCTTTCTTT. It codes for CASSQAGTGHTEAFF.

The chain's CDR3 is CASQRGKGYNEQFF. CDR3 bases: TGTGCCAGTCAACGGGGGAAAGGGTACAATGAGCAGTTCTTC. The V call is TRBV11-2, the J call TRBJ2-1; possible D gene TRBD2, 6 bases. CDR3 length equals 14 residues. Germline lookup yields CDR1 SGHAT and CDR2 FQNNGV. V lost 9 bases and J lost 4, with 16 bases in between.

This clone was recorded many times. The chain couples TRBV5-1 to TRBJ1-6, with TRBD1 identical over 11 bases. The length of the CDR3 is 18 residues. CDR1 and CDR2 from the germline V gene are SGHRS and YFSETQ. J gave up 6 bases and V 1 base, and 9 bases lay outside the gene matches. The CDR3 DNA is TGCGCCAGCAGCTTGCACTTGGGCGGGACAGGGGGTAATTCACCCCTCCACTTT. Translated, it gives CASSLHLGGTGGNSPLHF.

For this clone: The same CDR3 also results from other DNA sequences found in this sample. The CDR3 sequence is CASSRLGNTGELFF. The CDR3 DNA follows: TGTGCCAGCAGCCGACTGGGGAACACCGGGGAGCTGTTTTTT. This sequence joins TRBV7-3 and TRBJ2-2; D unclear. V was trimmed by 5 bases and J by 1 base, leaving 8 bases between them. Germline V CDR1 and CDR2: SGHTA, FQGTGA. The CDR3 consists of 14 residues.

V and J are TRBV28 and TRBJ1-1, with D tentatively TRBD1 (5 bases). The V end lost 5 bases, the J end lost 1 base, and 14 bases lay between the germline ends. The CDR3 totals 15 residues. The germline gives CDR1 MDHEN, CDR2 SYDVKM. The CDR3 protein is CASSQGVVGNTEAFF. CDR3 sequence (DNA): TGTGCCAGCAGTCAAGGGGTCGTCGGGAACACTGAAGCTTTCTTT.

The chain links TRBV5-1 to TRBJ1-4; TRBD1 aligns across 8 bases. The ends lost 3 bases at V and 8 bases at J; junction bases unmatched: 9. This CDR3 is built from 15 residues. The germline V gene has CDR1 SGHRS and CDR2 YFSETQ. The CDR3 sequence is CASSSRPGGEEKLFF. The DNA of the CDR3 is TGCGCCAGCAGCTCGCGGCCAGGGGGCGAGGAAAAACTGTTTTTT.